These T cell receptor beta chains were read from a single sample in a study of somatic mutations in cytotoxic T cells in rheumatoid arthritis. Data came from immunoSEQ multiplex PCR; TCRdb stores just in-frame clones and leaves some out. The sample lists about 30,000 clones, around four fifths occurring once. The material sequenced was CD8+ T cells sorted from blood. Receptors were obtained from an adult with rheumatoid arthritis. Each CDR3 is given with its conserved first and last residue. Each record gives: J gene, D gene, clone size, V gene, CDR3 protein, CDR3 DNA. The D gene is left open where the match is weak. The size of a clone is reported for some rows only, either as once, few or many, or as a class for expanded clones.

>TRBJ2-7|TRBD2|few|TRBV4-2
CASSQGTSGGPYEQYF
TGTGCCAGCAGCCAGGGGACTAGCGGGGGTCCATACGAGCAGTACTTC
>TRBJ2-7|NA|NA|TRBV5-4
CASSLGQANYEQYF
TGTGCCAGCAGCTTGGGACAGGCCAACTACGAGCAGTACTTC
>TRBJ1-3|NA|NA|TRBV7-8
CASSPRVSSGNTIYF
TGTGCCAGCAGCCCCCGTGTTTCCTCTGGAAACACCATATATTTT
>TRBJ1-2|TRBD1|NA|TRBV13
CASSSYGQEGPIGYTF
TGTGCCAGCAGCTCCTATGGACAGGAGGGCCCCATTGGCTACACCTTC
>TRBJ1-2|NA|few|TRBV6-4
CASSTGPDGGYGYTF
TGTGCCAGCAGTACGGGGCCCGACGGAGGCTATGGCTACACCTTC
>TRBJ1-2|NA|few|TRBV2
CASSEIGADPNYGYTF
TGTGCCAGCAGTGAAATCGGGGCAGATCCTAACTATGGCTACACCTTC
>TRBJ2-1|TRBD2|NA|TRBV30
CAWRPRLAGLYNEQFF
TGTGCCTGGAGGCCCCGACTAGCGGGACTCTACAATGAGCAGTTCTTC
>TRBJ1-1|TRBD1|NA|TRBV7-6
CASSLGQGDTEAFF
TGTGCCAGCAGCTTAGGGCAGGGGGACACTGAAGCTTTCTTT
>TRBJ2-2|NA|NA|TRBV7-8
CASSLAGTQITGELFF
TGTGCCAGCAGCTTAGCGGGGACTCAAATAACCGGGGAGCTGTTTTTT
>TRBJ1-2|TRBD1|NA|TRBV29-1
CSVEDWKVKGADYGYTF
TGCAGCGTTGAAGATTGGAAGGTCAAGGGGGCGGACTATGGCTACACCTTC
>TRBJ2-7|NA|NA|TRBV10-2
CASSESGGPYEQYF
TGCGCCAGCAGTGAGTCCGGCGGGCCCTACGAGCAGTACTTC
>TRBJ1-6|NA|NA|TRBV30
CAMFLTGDNSPLHF
TGTGCCATGTTCTTGACAGGCGATAATTCACCCCTCCACTTT
>TRBJ2-7|NA|few|TRBV6-4
CASSRDAASSYEQYF
TGTGCCAGCAGCCGGGACGCAGCGAGCTCCTACGAGCAGTACTTC
>TRBJ2-7|NA|few|TRBV27
CASSGGGDYEQYF
TGTGCCAGCAGTGGAGGGGGCGATTACGAGCAGTACTTC
>TRBJ2-7|NA|NA|TRBV5-1
CASSLTGRYEQYF
TGCGCCAGCAGCTTGACAGGGCGGTACGAGCAGTACTTC
>TRBJ2-2|TRBD1|NA|TRBV7-9
CASSSTGALNTGELFF
TGTGCCAGCAGCTCGACAGGGGCGCTGAACACCGGGGAGCTGTTTTTT
>TRBJ2-2|TRBD2|NA|TRBV10-3
CAISELASGSTGELFF
TGTGCCATCAGTGAGTTGGCTAGCGGGAGCACCGGGGAGCTGTTTTTT
>TRBJ1-2|NA|NA|TRBV9
CASSVEDLGRLYGYTF
TGTGCCAGCAGCGTAGAAGATCTCGGGCGACTCTATGGCTACACCTTC
>TRBJ1-1|NA|NA|TRBV6-5
CASSYRGTGNTEAFF
TGTGCCAGCAGTTACCGCGGGACGGGGAACACTGAAGCTTTCTTT
>TRBJ2-7|TRBD2|once|TRBV25-1
CASSEVAGFNEQYF
TGTGCCAGCAGTGAGGTAGCGGGGTTCAACGAGCAGTACTTC
>TRBJ2-4|TRBD1|once|TRBV27
CASSLRGLLAKNIQYF
TGTGCCAGCAGTTTAAGGGGGCTCCTAGCCAAAAACATTCAGTACTTC
>TRBJ2-3|NA|NA|TRBV18
CASSPRVTDTQYF
TGTGCCAGCTCACCCCGGGTCACAGATACGCAGTATTTT